One sample yielded the 14 T cell receptor beta chains listed below, sequenced in a study of T cell responses to AZD1222 COVID-19 vaccine. The repertoire was sequenced with immunoSEQ multiplex PCR; TCRdb's copy has only in-frame clones and lacks some. This table holds about 150,000 clones, 93% found once. The input for sequencing was peripheral blood, taken on day 0 of AZD1222 vaccination. The origin of the receptors is an adult in good health.

This clone was detected only once. The J gene is TRBJ1-1, the V gene TRBV18; D gene ambiguous. Trimming shortened V by 3 bases and J by 4 bases, and 15 bases separated the two germline ends. The V gene's germline CDR1 is KGHSH and CDR2 LQKENI. The CDR3 is made up of 15 amino acids. CDR3 protein: CASSPSTDGGTEAFF. The DNA for the CDR3 is TGTGCCAGCTCACCCTCTACGGATGGAGGCACTGAAGCTTTCTTT.

This clone was seen just once. CDR3 sequence (DNA): TGTGCCAGCAGCTTCGAGCTGGACGGGGCCAACGTCCTGACTTTC. This gives the protein CASSFELDGANVLTF. The J gene is TRBJ2-6, the V gene TRBV7-9; D is undetermined. This CDR3 is 15 amino acids long. Germline values: CDR1 SEHNR, CDR2 FQNEAQ (reference sequence). V lost 3 bases, J lost 4 bases, and 10 bases lay in between.

The chain links TRBV7-9 to TRBJ1-1; D is uncertain. The germline V and J ends were trimmed by 6 bases and 2 bases, with 10 bases remaining between them. Per germline, CDR1 SEHNR and CDR2 FQNEAQ (reference sequence). The CDR3 covers 13 residues. CDR3 sequence (DNA): TGTGCCAGCAGGCCCCAAGTAAACACTGAAGCTTTCTTT. Its protein is CASRPQVNTEAFF.

Concerning this clone: Other nucleotide sequences in the sample specify the same CDR3. The chain is built from TRBV19 and TRBJ1-1; no clear D. Trimming took 3 bases from V and 2 from J, leaving 4 bases between them. Germline V CDR1 and CDR2: LNHDA, SQIVND (reference sequence). The length of the CDR3 is 12 residues. This CDR3 reads CASSIGNTEAFF. The CDR3 region has the DNA TGTGCCAGTAGTATCGGAAACACTGAAGCTTTCTTT.

The chain couples TRBV28 to TRBJ1-5, with D hard to call. CDR3 size: 13 residues. Per germline, CDR1 MDHEN and CDR2 SYDVKM. V lost 3 bases and J lost 3, with 6 bases in between. The CDR3 DNA sequence: TGTGCCAGCAGTTTTTACCCCAATCAGCCCCAGCATTTT. It is translated as CASSFYPNQPQHF.

This chain links TRBV10-3 with TRBJ1-6, with TRBD1 as a possible D gene (6 bases). V lost 2 bases and J lost 7, with 21 bases in between. This CDR3 region has 18 residues. The germline V gene has CDR1 ENHRY and CDR2 SYGVKD. The CDR3 is CAISETLKGRGRNSPLHF. In DNA, the CDR3 is TGTGCCATCAGTGAGACGTTAAAGGGACGGGGGCGGAATTCACCCCTCCACTTT.

The chain links TRBV9 to TRBJ1-1; D gene ambiguous. The V end was cut by 4 bases, the J end by 1 base, with 5 bases between. Germline V gives CDR1 SGDLS, CDR2 YYNGEE. The CDR3 totals 12 residues. Here the CDR3 reads CASSPQNTEAFF. The CDR3 DNA sequence: TGTGCCAGCAGCCCTCAGAACACTGAAGCTTTCTTT.

The V gene is TRBV18, the J gene TRBJ1-2; D is uncertain. The ends were cut back, 6 bases at V and 8 bases at J, with 16 bases in the middle. This CDR3 spans 13 amino acids. Per germline, CDR1 KGHSH and CDR2 LQKENI. DNA for the CDR3: TGTGCCAGCTCCCGATCCGGCGGCTACGGCTACACCTTC. It encodes CASSRSGGYGYTF.

The chain has TRBV2 and TRBJ2-3; 12 positions agree with TRBD2. The CDR3 loop spans 16 amino acids. Germline V lookup: CDR1 SNHLY, CDR2 FYNNEI. Germline trimming cut 3 bases from V and 5 bases from J; bases unmatched to any gene: 6. The CDR3 region has the DNA TGTGCCAGCAGTGAGCTAGCGGGGGGGCATAGAGATACGCAGTATTTT. Protein: CASSELAGGHRDTQYF.

This clone showed up just once. In DNA form, the CDR3 reads TGCGCCAGCAGCCAAACCCGCGGGGCGGGTACTGAAGCTTTCTTT. It is translated as CASSQTRGAGTEAFF. This sequence joins TRBV4-1 and TRBJ1-1, with a weak D call TRBD1 (5 bases). The CDR3 extends over 15 amino acids. Germline V CDR1 and CDR2: MGHRA, YSYEKL. V was trimmed by 2 bases and J by 5 bases, leaving 15 bases between them.

The chain combines TRBV6-4 with TRBJ2-1; 7 bases agree with TRBD2. This CDR3 region has 14 residues. Trimming cost V 2 bases and J 13 bases; bases outside gene matches: 11. Germline values: CDR1 MRHNA, CDR2 SNTAGT. The DNA for the CDR3 is TGTGCCAGCAGTGACACCCGACTAGCCGCAGCTCAGTTCTTC. Amino acids: CASSDTRLAAAQFF.

This clone was found once. The CDR3 DNA reads TGTGCCAGTAGTTTCCGGGCCGCCGGTTCACCCCTCCACTTT. The encoded protein is CASSFRAAGSPLHF. The rearrangement uses TRBV19 and TRBJ1-6, with D uncertain. This CDR3 region has 14 residues. Germline lookup yields CDR1 LNHDA and CDR2 SQIVND (reference sequence). V was shortened by 5 bases and J by 9 bases, with 14 bases between the two germline ends.

This sequence joins TRBV7-6 and TRBJ2-1; a weak D match, TRBD2 (6 bases). Looked up from germline, CDR1 is SGHVS and CDR2 is FNYEAQ. Trimming shortened V by 2 bases and J by 0 bases, and 14 bases separated the two germline ends. This CDR3 comprises 17 residues. CDR3: CASSLYGRGSSYNEQFF. Written as DNA, the CDR3 is TGTGCCAGCAGCTTATACGGACGGGGGAGCTCCTACAATGAGCAGTTCTTC.

J is TRBJ2-1 and V is TRBV14, with 7 nucleotides matching TRBD2. Trimming took 5 bases from V and 9 from J; bases not matched to a gene: 7. The CDR3 length is 13 residues. CDR1 is SGHDN, CDR2 FVKESK, per germline. The CDR3 DNA is TGTGCCAGCAGCTTAACGGGGGGAAGTGAGCAGTTCTTC. Translated: CASSLTGGSEQFF.